This TCR beta chain derives from a study of CD8 T cells in Susac syndrome (dated by TCRdb to the late 2010s). Study-wide context: Whether CD8+ T cell activation and differentiation in Susac syndrome was antigen driven was tested using repertoire sequencing. CD8+ T cell repertoire clonality was compared between approximately 12 healthy donors, approximately 14 Susac syndrome patients and around 16 multiple sclerosis patients.

About this clonotype: Its antigen remains undetermined. No base-level quality is on record; no much larger clone is a single base apart.

High-throughput TCR beta sequencing profiled peripheral blood CD8+ and CD4+ T cells from healthy donors, Susac syndrome patients and multiple sclerosis patients. The multiple sclerosis controls were treatment-naive patients who had stable or active relapsing-remitting disease and met the revised McDonald criteria. Bulk CD8+ and CD4+ T cells were purified by magnetic negative isolation, whereas CD8+ TEMRA cells were enriched by FACS. Blood was drawn into EDTA tubes, processed within 24 hours, and PBMCs were isolated by density gradient centrifugation. PBMCs intended for TCR sequencing were cryopreserved in liquid nitrogen and thawed later in a water bath at 37 degrees C. Purity of sorted or isolated CD4+, CD8+ and CD8+ TEMRA cells was at least 90%. The V and J ends are trimmed by 5 bases and 2 bases, leaving 6 bases between them. From its cysteine to its phenylalanine, the CDR3 spans 13 amino acids. Only the CDR3 DNA stays, 39 bases, in frame from base 1. CDR1 is given as MNHEY and CDR2 as SMNVEV, both from the germline V gene (reference sequence).

Paper-wide results and their limitations: The number of individuals in the TCR sequencing and HLA analysis was acknowledged as relatively small.

RNA was extracted with the RNeasy kit and roughly 0.5 to 1 ug was reverse transcribed using random hexamers. The immunoSEQ multiplex PCR assay, which covers 54 Vbeta and 13 Jbeta segments, was used to amplify TCR beta CDR3 regions. PCR amplification bias was corrected using a synthetic template baseline for primer optimization and computational correction. Regarding the original processing steps: Reads were annotated to V, D and J genes per IMGT and analyzed with immunoSEQ Analyzer, keeping only productive sequences. To calculate clonality, Shannon entropy was normalized by log2 of the number of productive unique sequences and then subtracted from one. For each patient and control, public and private clones were evaluated among the 100 most prevalent clones. Clones were defined as Susac-specific if absent from the healthy and MS cohorts, from more than 900 published viral clones and from other ImmuneACCESS disease sequences. TCRdb cleaned the public reads at Q25 with fastp, built clones with MiXCR and kept in-frame beta chains. When rows share a CDR3 protein, they turn into one entry using the most common DNA and genes. These V and J calls rely on TCRdb rather than the paper's analysis. A total of around 270,000 distinct CDR3 sequences appear in this sample, approximately 90% of them only once. The ten biggest clones cover roughly 0.2% of the sample.

Sequencing input: CD8+ T cells from PBMCs. The receptor was isolated from a human donor with multiple sclerosis. The sequence is built from TRBV27 and TRBJ1-4; too little of a D gene remains to name it. The DNA reads as follows: TGTGCCAGCAGTGGTGGGACTAATGAAAAACTGTTTTTT. Its translation reads: CASSGGTNEKLFF.